One sample yielded the 2 T cell receptor beta chains listed below, sequenced in a study of OX40 agonist ivuxolimab in advanced cancers. Produced via immunoSEQ multiplex PCR; TCRdb's table is partial and in-frame only. The table has around 59,000 clones, 86% seen once; the top ten hold approximately 0.99%. The input for sequencing was CD4+ or CD8+ T cells sorted from blood, taken in a trial of the OX40 agonist ivuxolimab. These receptors all stem from an adult with an advanced solid tumor such as melanoma, head and neck, liver or kidney cancer.

The chain joins TRBV7-2 to TRBJ2-1; 7 bases map to TRBD2. The CDR3 consists of 15 residues. Per germline, CDR1 SGHTA and CDR2 FQGNSA. Trimming cost V 3 bases and J 3 bases; bases outside gene matches: 5. CDR3 in amino acids: CASSFRAGDYNEQFF. CDR3 DNA: TGTGCCAGCAGCTTTCGGGCGGGAGACTACAATGAGCAGTTCTTC.

The rearrangement uses TRBV5-4 and TRBJ2-7; D tentatively reads TRBD1 or TRBD2 (5 bases each). The CDR3 loop spans 14 amino acids. CDR1 is SGHNT, CDR2 YYREEE, per germline (reference sequence). V shed 0 bases and J shed 2 bases, with 9 bases lying between them. The CDR3 DNA reads TGTGCCAGCAGCTTGGGGACGGGACCCTACGAGCAGTACTTC. Its protein product is CASSLGTGPYEQYF.